The sequence of this T cell receptor beta chain was determined in a study of response to subunit inactivated influenza vaccine. Whole-study findings and limits: After each seasonal influenza vaccination, few new T cells are recruited, the authors suggested.

The V and J ends lost 2 bases and 7 bases, in that order; junction bases with no gene match: 5. The germline CDR1 and CDR2 sequences are SGHRS and YFSETQ. The CDR3 has 13 residues. TCRdb re-called the RT-PCR reads with MiXCR, one entry per CDR3 protein. Of roughly 700,000 distinct CDR3 sequences in the sample, more than 11% were seen once. As for this clonotype: Its antigen is not identified.

The sequence derives from a man aged 50 to 60 who received an inactivated influenza vaccine. This chain joins TRBV5-1 and TRBJ1-1, with TRBD1 matching 7 bases. This specimen was PBMCs from blood, taken about 14 days before vaccination. The CDR3, as DNA: TGCGCCAGCAGCTTCGGGACAGAGGGTGAAGCTTTCTTT. Amino acids: CASSFGTEGEAFF.